The 26 T cell receptor beta chains in this list originate from one sample, sequenced in a study of T cell responses to AZD1222 COVID-19 vaccine. Profiling relied on immunoSEQ multiplex PCR, and the TCRdb table lists in-frame clones only, not all of them. The table shows some 100,000 clones, with 88% occurring only once. The sample here was peripheral blood, taken on day 0 of AZD1222 vaccination. Source of these receptors: an adult in good health.

This chain joins TRBV11-2 and TRBJ2-3, with 13 bases that match TRBD2. CDR1 SGHAT and CDR2 FQNNGV come from the germline V gene. Trimming cost V 4 bases and J 5 bases; bases outside gene matches: 12. The CDR3 has 18 residues. For the CDR3, the DNA is TGTGCCAGCAGCTCCCCTAGGCGGACTAGCGGGAGTTTAGATACGCAGTATTTT. Translation: CASSSPRRTSGSLDTQYF. The full variable domain, with the rest looked up from reference TRBV11-2 and TRBJ2-3, is EAGVAQSPRYKIIEKRQSVAFWCNPISGHATLYWYQQILGQGPKLLIQFQNNGVVDDSQLPKDRFSAERLKGVDSTLKIQPAKLEDSAVYLCASSSPRRTSGSLDTQYFGPGTRLTVL.

With regard to this clone: The same CDR3 is also encoded by other DNA sequences in this sample. The chain has TRBV19 and TRBJ1-1; TRBD1 matches 9 bases. The length of the CDR3 is 15 residues. CDR1 is LNHDA and CDR2 is SQIVND in the germline V gene (reference sequence). J gave up 0 bases and V 3 bases, and 2 bases lay outside the gene matches. For the CDR3, the DNA is TGTGCCAGTAGTATCGGGACAGGGATGAACACTGAAGCTTTCTTT. It codes for CASSIGTGMNTEAFF.

Ten or more counts support this clone. V usage is TRBV6-2 or TRBV6-3 and J usage is TRBJ2-5, with 7 bases that match TRBD1. Germline V lookup: CDR1 MNHEY, CDR2 SVGEGT. The V and J ends lost 2 bases and 6 bases, in that order; junction bases with no gene match: 9. This CDR3 contains 15 residues. The CDR3 spells CASSYLGQVIKTQYF. For the CDR3, the DNA is TGTGCCAGCAGTTACCTTGGACAGGTCATAAAGACCCAGTACTTC.

The CDR3 loop reads CASSYSPGYNEQFF. The CDR3 DNA follows: TGTGCCAGCAGTTACTCGCCAGGATACAATGAGCAGTTCTTC. The V call is TRBV6-5, the J call TRBJ2-1; no clear D. V was trimmed by 0 bases and J by 4 bases, leaving 7 bases between them. The CDR3 covers 14 residues. The germline V gene has CDR1 MNHEY and CDR2 SVGAGI.

The chain uses TRBV19 and TRBJ1-5; the match to TRBD1 covers 7 bases. Trimming took 7 bases from V and 2 from J; bases not matched to a gene: 11. Germline V lookup: CDR1 LNHDA, CDR2 SQIVND (reference sequence). The CDR3 spans 16 residues. The chain's CDR3 is CASKARGRGGNQPQHF. CDR3 DNA: TGTGCCAGTAAGGCCAGGGGGAGGGGAGGCAATCAGCCCCAGCATTTT. The entire variable domain, with the rest obtained from reference TRBV19 and TRBJ1-5, is as follows: DGGITQSPKYLFRKEGQNVTLSCEQNLNHDAMYWYRQDPGQGLRLIYYSQIVNDFQKGDIAEGYSVSREKKESFPLTVTSAQKNPTAFYLCASKARGRGGNQPQHFGDGTRLSIL.

CDR3 coding DNA: TGTGCCAGCTCACCAGGGGCCCCCACGGAGACTCGAACAAACTATGGCTACACCTTC. This gives the protein CASSPGAPTETRTNYGYTF. This chain uses TRBV18 with TRBJ1-2; maybe TRBD1 (5 bases). V was shortened by 2 bases and J by 2 bases, with 24 bases between the two germline ends. In germline, CDR1 is KGHSH, CDR2 LQKENI. CDR3 length: 19 residues.

The V call is TRBV14, the J call TRBJ1-5; D gene unclear. Germline lookup yields CDR1 SGHDN and CDR2 FVKESK. The V end was cut by 2 bases, the J end by 3 bases, with 5 bases between. CDR3 length equals 13 residues. CDR3 coding DNA: TGTGCCAGCAGCCAACAGGACAATCAGCCCCAGCATTTT. Its protein product is CASSQQDNQPQHF.

J is TRBJ1-5 and V is TRBV2; D is unresolved. CDR1 is SNHLY and CDR2 is FYNNEI in the germline V gene. Trimming stripped 8 bases from V and 6 bases from J, with 26 bases between. CDR3 size: 17 residues. CDR3 nucleotide sequence: TGTGCCAGCTCTGCGGAACTCCTGGACCGGTCGGGTCAGCCCCAGCATTTT. This codes for CASSAELLDRSGQPQHF.

This clone was detected only once. V and J are TRBV7-9 and TRBJ1-4, with 7 bases identical to TRBD1. CDR1 is SEHNR and CDR2 is FQNEAQ in the germline V gene (reference sequence). The V gene end was trimmed by 2 bases and the J gene end by 7 bases; junction bases not matched to a gene: 7. The CDR3 covers 15 residues. CDR3 sequence reads: CASSLSLGGSEKLFF. CDR3 in DNA: TGTGCCAGCAGCTTATCCCTAGGGGGCTCTGAAAAACTGTTTTTT.

This rearrangement joins TRBV11-2 to TRBJ2-7, with D unclear. This CDR3 comprises 16 residues. The V gene lost 5 bases and the J gene lost 2 bases, with 19 bases spanning the gap. The germline gives CDR1 SGHAT, CDR2 FQNNGV. The CDR3 spells CASSRGSQDPTYEQYF. CDR3 sequence (DNA): TGTGCCAGCAGCCGTGGGTCGCAGGACCCTACCTACGAGCAGTACTTC. Full variable domain (missing parts from reference TRBV11-2 and TRBJ2-7): EAGVAQSPRYKIIEKRQSVAFWCNPISGHATLYWYQQILGQGPKLLIQFQNNGVVDDSQLPKDRFSAERLKGVDSTLKIQPAKLEDSAVYLCASSRGSQDPTYEQYFGPGTRLTVT.

V is TRBV4-3 and J is TRBJ2-2; D is uncertain. Germline-derived CDR1 and CDR2 are LGHNA and YSLEER. V lost 0 bases and J lost 5, with 13 bases in between. The CDR3 extends over 16 amino acids. The CDR3 DNA is TGCGCCAGCAGCCAAGATCGGTGGGTGGGGACCGGGGAGCTGTTTTTT. Translation: CASSQDRWVGTGELFF.

For this clone: One junction end disagrees with the germline gene, perhaps due to a read error. The V and J genes are TRBV19 and TRBJ1-5; 9 bases map to TRBD1. The CDR3 is 14 amino acids. The V gene's germline CDR1 is LNHDA and CDR2 SQIVND (reference sequence). As DNA, the CDR3 is TGTGCCAGTAGCATAGGACAGGGGCATCAGCCCCAGCATTTT. This encodes CASSIGQGHQPQHF.

V usage is TRBV11-3 and J usage is TRBJ1-1; TRBD1 matches at 7 bases. Germline trimming cut 0 bases from V and 4 bases from J; bases unmatched to any gene: 8. The CDR3 loop spans 16 amino acids. Germline V gene lookup returns CDR1 SGHNT and CDR2 YENEEA. The CDR3 is CASSLERGQGGTEAFF. The DNA of the CDR3 is TGTGCCAGCAGCTTAGAAAGGGGGCAGGGAGGCACTGAAGCTTTCTTT.

This rearrangement joins TRBV3-1 (or the pseudogene TRBV3-2) to TRBJ2-1; TRBD2 aligns across 7 bases. V was clipped by 4 bases and J by 6 bases; unmatched bases: 15. The CDR3 sequence is 17 residues long. Germline CDR1 is LGHDT and CDR2 is YNNKEL (reference sequence). The CDR3 sequence is CASSPWRGGRGSNEQFF. The CDR3 nucleotides are TGTGCCAGCAGCCCCTGGCGGGGTGGGAGGGGAAGCAATGAGCAGTTCTTC.

The chain recombines TRBV4-1 with TRBJ1-4, with D uncertain. The CDR3 covers 14 residues. Germline assignment: CDR1 MGHRA and CDR2 YSYEKL. Trimming left V 6 bases short and J 8 bases short, with 16 bases between. The CDR3 DNA follows: TGCGCCAGCAGAGACATGACGCGAACCGAAAAACTGTTTTTT. It translates to CASRDMTRTEKLFF.

This clone is a singleton in its sample. V is TRBV9 and J is TRBJ2-3; D ambiguous. CDR3 length equals 14 residues. The germline V gene encodes CDR1 SGDLS and CDR2 YYNGEE. Trimming removed 3 bases from V and 4 bases from J, with 12 bases in between. This chain's CDR3 is CASSALSWADTQYF. The DNA for the CDR3 is TGTGCCAGCAGCGCTCTAAGTTGGGCAGATACGCAGTATTTT.

The rearrangement joins TRBV4-1 to TRBJ1-3; 7 positions agree with TRBD1. The V and J ends lost 3 bases and 4 bases, in that order; junction bases with no gene match: 3. In germline, CDR1 is MGHRA, CDR2 YSYEKL. The CDR3 totals 14 residues. The CDR3 nucleotides read TGCGCCAGCAGCCAGAGGGGACAGGGAAACACCATATATTTT. This gives the protein CASSQRGQGNTIYF.

This sequence joins TRBV9 and TRBJ2-7, with 10 bases matching TRBD1. Germline V CDR1 and CDR2: SGDLS, YYNGEE. Trimming took 1 base from V and 5 from J; bases not matched to a gene: 15. The CDR3 contains 18 residues. CDR3 bases: TGTGCCAGCAGCGTAAGAGAGGGTTCCGGGACAGGGGACGACGAGCAGTACTTC. Its protein is CASSVREGSGTGDDEQYF.

This clone showed up just a few times. This chain uses TRBV7-3 with TRBJ1-5; 9 nucleotides match TRBD1. V dropped 5 bases and J dropped 2; count of bases not matched to a gene: 16. The CDR3 loop spans 19 amino acids. Germline V gene sequence: CDR1 SGHTA, CDR2 FQGTGA. The CDR3 protein is CASSPRRDREGSGNQPQHF. DNA of the CDR3: TGTGCCAGCAGCCCCCGGCGGGACAGGGAGGGAAGTGGCAATCAGCCCCAGCATTTT.

The chain is built from TRBV9 and TRBJ2-2, with 9 bases that match TRBD2. The germline V gene has CDR1 SGDLS and CDR2 YYNGEE. With 2 bases clipped from V and 4 bases from J, the junction kept 3 bases outside the gene matches. CDR3 size: 15 residues. The CDR3 DNA reads TGTGCCAGCAGCGTGACTAGCGGAAGCACCGGGGAGCTGTTTTTT. Its protein product is CASSVTSGSTGELFF.

There are a few counts of this clone. The V call is TRBV11-3, the J call TRBJ1-1; a possible D gene is TRBD1 (6 bases). Germline V CDR1 and CDR2: SGHNT, YENEEA. The ends were cut back, 5 bases at V and 11 bases at J, with 15 bases in the middle. The CDR3 extends over 12 amino acids. The CDR3 region is CASSLGGGRAFF. The CDR3 DNA is TGTGCCAGCAGCCTGGGAGGGGGACGGGCTTTCTTT.

The chain is built from TRBV6-4 and TRBJ2-6, with 12 bases that match TRBD1. Germline CDR1 and CDR2: MRHNA and SNTAGT. V shed 3 bases, J shed 6 bases, and the junction held 0 bases outside the gene matches. This CDR3 contains 15 residues. CDR3 bases: TGTGCCAGCAGTGAGGGACAGGGGGCGGCCAACGTCCTGACTTTC. This encodes CASSEGQGAANVLTF.

The chain carries TRBV15 and TRBJ2-2; D ambiguous. V gave up 0 bases and J gave up 7 bases, with 6 bases separating them. Germline CDR1 is LNHNV and CDR2 is YYDKDF (reference sequence). The CDR3 sequence is 13 residues long. The DNA of the CDR3 is TGTGCCACCAGCAGAGATGACATCGGGGAGCTGTTTTTT. Translating gives CATSRDDIGELFF. Looking up the rest from reference TRBV15 and TRBJ2-2 gives the full variable domain: DAMVIQNPRYQVTQFGKPVTLSCSQTLNHNVMYWYQQKSSQAPKLLFHYYDKDFNNEADTPDNFQSRRPNTSFCFLDIRSPGLGDTAMYLCATSRDDIGELFFGEGSRLTVL.

The J gene is TRBJ2-3, the V gene TRBV9; D may be TRBD1 (6 bases). Between the trimmed V and J ends, which lost 0 bases and 4 bases, there was a span of 21 bases. The CDR3 runs 18 residues. CDR1 SGDLS and CDR2 YYNGEE come from the germline V gene. In DNA, the CDR3 is TGTGCCAGCAGCGTAGCTTTCTCGGACAGCGACGGGTCAGATACGCAGTATTTT. This sequence encodes CASSVAFSDSDGSDTQYF.

V usage is TRBV30 and J usage is TRBJ2-7; 7 bases map to TRBD1. The CDR3 spans 12 residues. Trimming cost V 0 bases and J 11 bases; bases outside gene matches: 7. CDR1 is GTSNPN, CDR2 SVGIG, per germline (reference sequence). The CDR3 spells CAWSVTDRVEYF. The DNA for the CDR3 is TGTGCCTGGAGTGTCACCGACAGGGTGGAGTACTTC.

The J gene is TRBJ1-4, the V gene TRBV28; TRBD1 is a possible D gene (6 bases). This CDR3 comprises 16 residues. Trimming stripped 5 bases from V and 4 bases from J, with 17 bases between. The germline gives CDR1 MDHEN, CDR2 SYDVKM. CDR3 in amino acids: CASSGRDIGFNEKLFF. The CDR3 nucleotides read TGTGCCAGCAGTGGCCGGGACATTGGCTTTAATGAAAAACTGTTTTTT.